This T cell receptor (beta chain) was sequenced during a study of CD8 T cells in Susac syndrome. CDR3 size: 14 residues. Germline loops: CDR1 DFQATT, CDR2 SNEGSKA (reference sequence). In contrast to the negatively isolated CD8+ and CD4+ T cells, TEMRA cells were FACS-enriched. The RNA, about 0.5 to 1 ug, was put through reverse transcription using random hexamers. Amplification of TCR beta CDR3 used immunoSEQ multiplex PCR across 54 Vbeta and 13 Jbeta. Via MiXCR, TCRdb re-called the immunoSEQ multiplex PCR reads, giving one row per CDR3 protein. The sample holds approximately 190,000 distinct CDR3 sequences, nearly 95% seen once.

The sample was CD4+ T cells from PBMCs. The J gene is TRBJ1-5, the V gene TRBV20-1; D may be TRBD1 (6 bases). The sequence was obtained from a human donor with multiple sclerosis. CDR3 nucleotides: TGCAGCGTCGAACCGTCAGGGGGCAATCAGCCCCAGCATTTT. It translates to CSVEPSGGNQPQHF.